This is a list of T cell receptor beta chains from one sample in a study of shared clonotypes between healthy human individuals. Method: immunoSEQ multiplex PCR; TCRdb's copy keeps in-frame clones and lacks some. The data hold a few million clones, with 85% to 95% observed a single time. Input material: naive CD4+ T cells from PBMCs. Receptors originate from a man younger than 30 in good health. Some clones in this sample may be carry-over from other donors' samples. Each CDR3 is given with its conserved first and last residue. Each record gives: J gene, V gene, CDR3 protein.

J gene: TRBJ2-1
V gene: TRBV6-4
CDR3 protein: CASDGGSSYNEQFF

J gene: TRBJ2-5
V gene: TRBV5-1
CDR3 protein: CASSPVGGKETQYF

J gene: TRBJ2-7
V gene: TRBV28
CDR3 protein: CASSRQGSFKQYF

J gene: TRBJ2-6
V gene: TRBV5-1
CDR3 protein: CASSLGTGPSGANVLTF

J gene: TRBJ1-4
V gene: TRBV18
CDR3 protein: CASSRGDATNEKLFF

J gene: TRBJ2-3
V gene: TRBV9
CDR3 protein: CASSPRPSPSTDTQYF

J gene: TRBJ2-5
V gene: TRBV4-1
CDR3 protein: CASSQEGGRGETQYF

J gene: TRBJ2-7
V gene: TRBV28
CDR3 protein: CASSRGLAGHEQYF

J gene: TRBJ2-5
V gene: TRBV6-1
CDR3 protein: CARGGTSGSRETQYF

J gene: TRBJ2-2
V gene: TRBV18
CDR3 protein: CASSPEAGTNTGELFF

J gene: TRBJ1-2
V gene: TRBV15
CDR3 protein: CATSRDSNNYGYTF

J gene: TRBJ1-2
V gene: TRBV9
CDR3 protein: CASSAGDSRYNYGYTF

J gene: TRBJ1-4
V gene: TRBV9
CDR3 protein: CASSRTATNEKLFF

J gene: TRBJ2-7
V gene: TRBV7-8
CDR3 protein: CASSLARDRSSYEQYF

J gene: TRBJ1-2
V gene: TRBV19
CDR3 protein: CASKTGQAGGGYTF

J gene: TRBJ2-7
V gene: TRBV5-1
CDR3 protein: CASSGEGEQYF

J gene: TRBJ1-2
V gene: TRBV11-2
CDR3 protein: CASSLIIHGANYGYTF

J gene: TRBJ2-1
V gene: TRBV7-2
CDR3 protein: CASTVAGTRSYNEQFF

J gene: TRBJ2-7
V gene: TRBV28
CDR3 protein: CVTGQVAYEQYF

J gene: TRBJ1-1
V gene: TRBV18
CDR3 protein: CASSPRVGNTEAFF

J gene: TRBJ2-1
V gene: TRBV27
CDR3 protein: CASSVPGAGSNEQFF

J gene: TRBJ1-5
V gene: TRBV5-1
CDR3 protein: CASSLGQQNQPQHF

J gene: TRBJ1-3
V gene: TRBV5-4
CDR3 protein: CASSLGPDRGSGNTIYF

J gene: TRBJ2-1
V gene: TRBV28
CDR3 protein: CASSLYGKASSEQFF

J gene: TRBJ1-2
V gene: TRBV7-3
CDR3 protein: CASSYNRGDGYTF

J gene: TRBJ2-1
V gene: TRBV19
CDR3 protein: CASRYRPERDEQFF

J gene: TRBJ2-7
V gene: TRBV28
CDR3 protein: CASSPGATYEQYF

J gene: TRBJ1-5
V gene: TRBV19
CDR3 protein: CASRSTRVISSNQPQHF

J gene: TRBJ1-4
V gene: TRBV5-1
CDR3 protein: CASSLYQAVAEKLFF

J gene: TRBJ2-7
V gene: TRBV6-1
CDR3 protein: CASSLGGYEQYF

J gene: TRBJ1-1
V gene: TRBV18
CDR3 protein: CASSPPNAAEAFF

J gene: TRBJ1-1
V gene: TRBV7-2
CDR3 protein: CASSYTGGVTEAFF

J gene: TRBJ2-1
V gene: TRBV2
CDR3 protein: CASSEVAYNEQFF

J gene: TRBJ2-1
V gene: TRBV4-2
CDR3 protein: CASSQASNEQFF

J gene: TRBJ1-1
V gene: TRBV9
CDR3 protein: CASSVVARGWDTEAFF

J gene: TRBJ2-7
V gene: TRBV2
CDR3 protein: CASGGKEQYF

J gene: TRBJ2-7
V gene: TRBV18
CDR3 protein: CASSPDLGQAYEQYF

J gene: TRBJ2-7
V gene: TRBV18
CDR3 protein: CASSPSTGSYEQYF

J gene: TRBJ2-7
V gene: TRBV6-5
CDR3 protein: CASSYAGGEYF

J gene: TRBJ2-2
V gene: TRBV4-2
CDR3 protein: CASSQEAGAGELFF

J gene: TRBJ2-7
V gene: TRBV4-3
CDR3 protein: CASSQGAGPYEQYF

J gene: TRBJ2-7
V gene: TRBV7-2
CDR3 protein: CASSESQSYEQYF

J gene: TRBJ2-7
V gene: TRBV5-1
CDR3 protein: CASSLGSLYSGEQYF

J gene: TRBJ1-2
V gene: TRBV27
CDR3 protein: CASSSPGQGPLGGYTF

J gene: TRBJ2-1
V gene: TRBV6-1
CDR3 protein: CASSEYVQRGNEQFF

J gene: TRBJ2-1
V gene: TRBV6-5
CDR3 protein: CASYTLGGAYNEQFF

J gene: TRBJ1-1
V gene: TRBV10-3
CDR3 protein: CAISEFLQGAGFTEAFF

J gene: TRBJ2-1
V gene: TRBV9
CDR3 protein: CASSVGGQSYNEQFF

J gene: TRBJ2-3
V gene: TRBV19
CDR3 protein: CASSPSGTSGSRRTDTQYF

J gene: TRBJ1-5
V gene: TRBV30
CDR3 protein: CAWSPPYSNQPQHF

J gene: TRBJ2-1
V gene: TRBV28
CDR3 protein: CASSFSFSYNEQFF

J gene: TRBJ2-1
V gene: TRBV28
CDR3 protein: CASREQDWKRYNEQFF

J gene: TRBJ2-7
V gene: TRBV5-6
CDR3 protein: CASSLGREMAKYEQYF